The 6 T cell receptor beta chains given below trace back to one sample, sequenced in a study of blood T cell repertoires in COVID-19. Method: immunoSEQ multiplex PCR; TCRdb's copy keeps in-frame clones and lacks some. The sample has some 42,000 clones; 89% are singletons. The material sequenced was peripheral blood. Receptors were obtained from a human donor in a cohort sampled during active COVID-19.

The chain employs TRBV15 and TRBJ1-2; 8 nucleotides match TRBD1. The ends lost 4 bases at V and 8 bases at J; junction bases unmatched: 9. CDR1 LNHNV and CDR2 YYDKDF come from the germline V gene (reference sequence). The CDR3 has 14 residues. For the CDR3, the DNA is TGTGCCACCAGCATCCCTCAGGGGGCCGGGGGCTACACCTTC. Translating it yields CATSIPQGAGGYTF.

This clone occurred once. The chain combines TRBV5-4 with TRBJ2-7, with D tentatively TRBD2 (6 bases). The CDR3 covers 14 residues. The germline V gene has CDR1 SGHNT and CDR2 YYREEE (reference sequence). The V end was cut by 2 bases, the J end by 5 bases, with 14 bases between. The CDR3 DNA reads as TGTGCCAGCAGCTTATGGGGGGTAGGGAACGAGCAGTACTTC. This encodes CASSLWGVGNEQYF.

The rearrangement links TRBV12-3 or TRBV12-4 to TRBJ1-3, with 8 bases matching TRBD1. V lost 6 bases and J lost 10; bases outside the gene matches: 8. The CDR3 length is 13 residues. Written as DNA, the CDR3 is TGTGCCAGCAGAGCCGGGACAGGTCTTACCATATATTTT. This encodes CASRAGTGLTIYF.

The genes are TRBV4-2 and TRBJ1-4; D gene unclear. Trimming pared 1 base from V and 7 bases from J, leaving 7 bases between. The CDR3 is 13 residues long. The V gene's germline CDR1 is LGHNA and CDR2 YNFKEQ. The CDR3 DNA sequence: TGTGCCAGCAGCCAAGTGGAGGGTGAAAAACTGTTTTTT. Protein sequence: CASSQVEGEKLFF.

The chain combines TRBV11-2 with TRBJ1-1; D is uncertain. From germline, CDR1 is SGHAT and CDR2 FQNNGV. The CDR3 consists of 16 residues. The germline V and J ends were trimmed by 6 bases and 1 base, with 18 bases remaining between them. The CDR3 region has the DNA TGTGCCAGCAGTCGACCGGAGTATGGAGGGAACACTGAAGCTTTCTTT. The encoded protein is CASSRPEYGGNTEAFF.

The chain uses TRBV27 and TRBJ2-2; possibly TRBD1 for D (5 bases). The CDR3 loop spans 14 amino acids. V lost 3 bases to trimming and J lost 8 bases, with 13 bases between them. Germline loops: CDR1 MNHEY, CDR2 SMNVEV (reference sequence). The CDR3 nucleotides are TGTGCCAGCAGTTTGGGGCGGTGGTGGGGGGAGCTGTTTTTT. As protein: CASSLGRWWGELFF.